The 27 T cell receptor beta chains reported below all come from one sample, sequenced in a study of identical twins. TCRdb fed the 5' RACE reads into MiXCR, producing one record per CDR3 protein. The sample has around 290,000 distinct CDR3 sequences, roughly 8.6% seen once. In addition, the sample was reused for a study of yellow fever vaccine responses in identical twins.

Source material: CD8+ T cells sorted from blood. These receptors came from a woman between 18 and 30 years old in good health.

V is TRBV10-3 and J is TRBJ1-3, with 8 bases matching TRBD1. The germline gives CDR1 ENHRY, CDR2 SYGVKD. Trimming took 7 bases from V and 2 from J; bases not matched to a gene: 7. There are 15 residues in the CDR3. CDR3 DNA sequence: TGTGCCATCAATATTGGACAGGGAACTGGAAACACCATATATTTT. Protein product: CAINIGQGTGNTIYF.

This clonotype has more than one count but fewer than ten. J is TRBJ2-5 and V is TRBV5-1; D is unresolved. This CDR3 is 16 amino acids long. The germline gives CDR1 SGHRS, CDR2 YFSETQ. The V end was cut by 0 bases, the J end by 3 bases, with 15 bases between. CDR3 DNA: TGCGCCAGCAGCTTGGAGGAGTGGTCTAGTGAAGAGACCCAGTACTTC. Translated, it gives CASSLEEWSSEETQYF.

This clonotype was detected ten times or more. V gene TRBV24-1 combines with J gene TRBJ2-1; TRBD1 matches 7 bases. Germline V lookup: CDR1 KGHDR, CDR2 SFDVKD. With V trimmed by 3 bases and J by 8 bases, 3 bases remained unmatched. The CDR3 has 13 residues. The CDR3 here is CATSDPDRDEQFF. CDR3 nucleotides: TGTGCCACCAGTGATCCAGACAGGGATGAGCAGTTCTTC.

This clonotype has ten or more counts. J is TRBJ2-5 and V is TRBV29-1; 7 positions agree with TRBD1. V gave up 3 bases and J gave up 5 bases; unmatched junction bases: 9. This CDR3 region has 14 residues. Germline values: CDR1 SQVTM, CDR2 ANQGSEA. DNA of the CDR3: TGCAGCGTTGATTCGGCGCAGGGGGAGGAGACCCAGTACTTC. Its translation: CSVDSAQGEETQYF.

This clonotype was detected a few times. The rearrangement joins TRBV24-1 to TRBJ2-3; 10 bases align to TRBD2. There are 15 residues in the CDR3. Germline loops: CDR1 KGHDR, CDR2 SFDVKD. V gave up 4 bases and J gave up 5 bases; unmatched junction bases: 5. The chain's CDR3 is CATSDTAGGEDTQYF. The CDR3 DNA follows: TGTGCCACCAGTGACACAGCGGGAGGGGAAGATACGCAGTATTTT.

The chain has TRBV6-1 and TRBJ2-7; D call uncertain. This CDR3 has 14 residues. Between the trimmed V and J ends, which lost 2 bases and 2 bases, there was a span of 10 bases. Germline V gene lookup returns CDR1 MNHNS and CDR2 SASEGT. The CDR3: CASSEPPPPYEQYF. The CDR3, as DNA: TGTGCCAGCAGTGAACCCCCTCCCCCCTACGAGCAGTACTTC.

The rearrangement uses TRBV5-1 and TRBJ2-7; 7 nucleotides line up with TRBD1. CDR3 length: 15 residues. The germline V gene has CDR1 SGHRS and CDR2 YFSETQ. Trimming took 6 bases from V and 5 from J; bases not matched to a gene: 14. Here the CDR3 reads CASTRPETGFHEQYF. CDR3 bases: TGCGCCAGCACCAGACCTGAGACAGGGTTCCACGAGCAGTACTTC. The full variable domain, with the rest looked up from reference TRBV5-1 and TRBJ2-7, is KAGVTQTPRYLIKTRGQQVTLSCSPISGHRSVSWYQQTPGQGLQFLFEYFSETQRNKGNFPGRFSGRQFSNSRSEMNVSTLELGDSALYLCASTRPETGFHEQYFGPGTRLTVT.

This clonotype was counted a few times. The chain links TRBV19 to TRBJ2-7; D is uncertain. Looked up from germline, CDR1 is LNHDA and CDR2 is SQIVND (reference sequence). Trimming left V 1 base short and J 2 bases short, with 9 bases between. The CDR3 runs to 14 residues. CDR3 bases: TGTGCCAGTAGTATAGGGTCGAATACCTACGAGCAGTACTTC. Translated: CASSIGSNTYEQYF.

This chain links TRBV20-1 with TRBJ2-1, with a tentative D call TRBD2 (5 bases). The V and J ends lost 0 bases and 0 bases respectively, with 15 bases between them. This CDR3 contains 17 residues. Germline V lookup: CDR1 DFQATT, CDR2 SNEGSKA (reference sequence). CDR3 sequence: CSARDRADPSSYNEQFF. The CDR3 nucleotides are TGCAGTGCTAGAGATAGAGCGGACCCGAGCTCCTACAATGAGCAGTTCTTC.

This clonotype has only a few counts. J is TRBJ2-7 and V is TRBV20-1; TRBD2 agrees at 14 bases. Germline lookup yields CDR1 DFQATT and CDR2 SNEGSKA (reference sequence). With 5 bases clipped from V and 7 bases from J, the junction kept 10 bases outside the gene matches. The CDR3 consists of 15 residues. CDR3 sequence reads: CSASIRLAGGWEQYF. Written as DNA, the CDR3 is TGCAGTGCTTCGATCCGACTAGCGGGAGGGTGGGAGCAGTACTTC.

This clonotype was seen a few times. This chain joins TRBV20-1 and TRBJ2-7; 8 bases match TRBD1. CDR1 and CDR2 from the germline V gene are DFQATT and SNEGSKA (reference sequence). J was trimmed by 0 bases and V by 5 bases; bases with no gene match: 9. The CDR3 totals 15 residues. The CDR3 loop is CSAFLWTGSSYEQYF. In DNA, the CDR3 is TGCAGTGCTTTCTTATGGACAGGGAGCTCCTACGAGCAGTACTTC.

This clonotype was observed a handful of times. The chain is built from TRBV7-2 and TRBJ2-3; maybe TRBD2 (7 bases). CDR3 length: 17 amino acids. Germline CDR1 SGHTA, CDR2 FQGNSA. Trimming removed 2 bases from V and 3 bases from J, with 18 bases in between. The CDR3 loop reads CASSLLLGGAGTDTQYF. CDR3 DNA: TGTGCCAGCAGCTTATTGCTGGGGGGGGCGGGAACAGATACGCAGTATTTT.

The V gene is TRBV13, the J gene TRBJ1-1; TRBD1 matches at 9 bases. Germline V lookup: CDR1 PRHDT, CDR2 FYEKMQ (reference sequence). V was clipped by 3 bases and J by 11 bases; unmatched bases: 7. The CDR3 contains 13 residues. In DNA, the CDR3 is TGTGCCAGCAGCTTGAGACAGGGGGAAAATGCTTTCTTT. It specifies CASSLRQGENAFF.

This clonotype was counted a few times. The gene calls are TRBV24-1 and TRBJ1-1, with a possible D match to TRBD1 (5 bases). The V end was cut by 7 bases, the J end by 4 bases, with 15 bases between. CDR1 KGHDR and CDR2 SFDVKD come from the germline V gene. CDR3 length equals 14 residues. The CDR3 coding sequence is TGTGCCACCAGGCCAGGTGATGGGGGCACTGAAGCTTTCTTT. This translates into CATRPGDGGTEAFF.

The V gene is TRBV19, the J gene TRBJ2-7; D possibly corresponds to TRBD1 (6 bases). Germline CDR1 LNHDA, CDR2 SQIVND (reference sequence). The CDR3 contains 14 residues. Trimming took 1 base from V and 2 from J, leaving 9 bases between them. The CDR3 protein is CASSIVHRAYEQYF. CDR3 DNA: TGTGCCAGTAGTATAGTACACAGGGCCTACGAGCAGTACTTC.

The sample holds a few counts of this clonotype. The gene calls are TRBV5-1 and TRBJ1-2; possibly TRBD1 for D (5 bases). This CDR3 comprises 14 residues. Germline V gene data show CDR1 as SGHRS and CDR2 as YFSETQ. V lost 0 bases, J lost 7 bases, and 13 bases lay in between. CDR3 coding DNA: TGCGCCAGCAGCTTGGGCCAGGGCTTGGGTGGCTACACCTTC. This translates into CASSLGQGLGGYTF.

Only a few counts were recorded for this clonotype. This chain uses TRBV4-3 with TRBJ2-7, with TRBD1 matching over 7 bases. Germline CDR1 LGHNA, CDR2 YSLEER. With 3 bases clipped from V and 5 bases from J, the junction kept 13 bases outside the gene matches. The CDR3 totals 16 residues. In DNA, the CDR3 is TGCGCCAGCAGCCACACCCCGACAGGGTCGAGTAACGAGCAGTACTTC. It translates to CASSHTPTGSSNEQYF.

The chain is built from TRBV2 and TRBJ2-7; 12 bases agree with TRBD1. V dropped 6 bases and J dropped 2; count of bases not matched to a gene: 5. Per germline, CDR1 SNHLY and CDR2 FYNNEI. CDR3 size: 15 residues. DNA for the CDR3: TGTGCCAGCAGAGGGGACAGGGGGCTGACCTACGAGCAGTACTTC. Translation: CASRGDRGLTYEQYF.

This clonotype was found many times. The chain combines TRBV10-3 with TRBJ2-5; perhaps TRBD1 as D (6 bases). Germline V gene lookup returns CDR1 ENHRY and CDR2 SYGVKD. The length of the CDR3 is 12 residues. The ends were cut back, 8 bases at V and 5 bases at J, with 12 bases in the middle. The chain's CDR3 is CAIRGQMETQYF. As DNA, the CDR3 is TGTGCCATCCGAGGACAGATGGAGACCCAGTACTTC.

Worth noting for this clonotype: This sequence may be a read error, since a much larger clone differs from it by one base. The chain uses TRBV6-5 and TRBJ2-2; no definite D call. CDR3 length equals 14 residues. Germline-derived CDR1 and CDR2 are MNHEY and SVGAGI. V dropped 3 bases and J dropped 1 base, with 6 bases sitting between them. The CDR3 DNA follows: TGTGCCAGCAGTTATGGAGAGAACACCGGGGAGCTGTTTTTT. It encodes CASSYGENTGELFF.

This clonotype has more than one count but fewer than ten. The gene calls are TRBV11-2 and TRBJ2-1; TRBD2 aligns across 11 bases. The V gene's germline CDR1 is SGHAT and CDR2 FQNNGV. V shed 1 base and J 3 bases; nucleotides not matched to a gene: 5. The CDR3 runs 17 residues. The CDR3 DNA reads TGTGCCAGCAGCTTAGTTGTGGGGACTAGCGGCTACAATGAGCAGTTCTTC. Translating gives CASSLVVGTSGYNEQFF.

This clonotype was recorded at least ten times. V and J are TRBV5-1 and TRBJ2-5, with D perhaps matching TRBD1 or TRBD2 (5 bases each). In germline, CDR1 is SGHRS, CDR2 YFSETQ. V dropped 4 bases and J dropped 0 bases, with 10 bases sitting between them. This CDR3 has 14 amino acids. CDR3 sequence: CASSLTADQETQYF. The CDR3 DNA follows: TGCGCCAGCAGCCTGACAGCGGACCAAGAGACCCAGTACTTC.

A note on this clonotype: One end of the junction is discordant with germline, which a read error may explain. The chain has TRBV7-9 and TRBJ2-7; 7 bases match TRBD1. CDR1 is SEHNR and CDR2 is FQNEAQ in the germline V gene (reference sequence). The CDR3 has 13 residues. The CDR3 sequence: CASRLEDRHEQYF. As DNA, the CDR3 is TGTGCCAGCCGCTTAGAGGACAGGCACGAGCAGTACTTC.

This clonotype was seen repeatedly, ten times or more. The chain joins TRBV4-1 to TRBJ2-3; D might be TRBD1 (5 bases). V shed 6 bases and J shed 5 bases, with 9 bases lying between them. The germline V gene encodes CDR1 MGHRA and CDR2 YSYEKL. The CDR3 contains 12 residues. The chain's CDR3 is CASRGAQDTQYF. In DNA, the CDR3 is TGCGCCAGCAGAGGGGCACAAGATACGCAGTATTTT.

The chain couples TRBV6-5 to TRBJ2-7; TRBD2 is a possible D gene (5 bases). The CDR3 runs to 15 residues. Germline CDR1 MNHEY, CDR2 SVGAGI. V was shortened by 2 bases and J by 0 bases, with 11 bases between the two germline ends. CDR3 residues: CASSYVAGVSYEQYF. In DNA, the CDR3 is TGTGCCAGCAGTTACGTTGCCGGGGTCTCCTACGAGCAGTACTTC.

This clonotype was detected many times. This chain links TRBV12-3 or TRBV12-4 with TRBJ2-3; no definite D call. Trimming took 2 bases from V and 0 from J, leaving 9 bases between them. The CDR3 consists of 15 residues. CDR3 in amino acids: CASSLMGGSTDTQYF. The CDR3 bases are TGTGCCAGCAGTTTAATGGGCGGCAGCACAGATACGCAGTATTTT.

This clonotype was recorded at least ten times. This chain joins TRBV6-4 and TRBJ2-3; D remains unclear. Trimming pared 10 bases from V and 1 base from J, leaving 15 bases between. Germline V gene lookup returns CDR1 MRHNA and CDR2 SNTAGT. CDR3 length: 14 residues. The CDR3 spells CATTNSFGTDTQYF. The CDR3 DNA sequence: TGTGCCACCACGAACTCATTCGGCACAGATACGCAGTATTTT.